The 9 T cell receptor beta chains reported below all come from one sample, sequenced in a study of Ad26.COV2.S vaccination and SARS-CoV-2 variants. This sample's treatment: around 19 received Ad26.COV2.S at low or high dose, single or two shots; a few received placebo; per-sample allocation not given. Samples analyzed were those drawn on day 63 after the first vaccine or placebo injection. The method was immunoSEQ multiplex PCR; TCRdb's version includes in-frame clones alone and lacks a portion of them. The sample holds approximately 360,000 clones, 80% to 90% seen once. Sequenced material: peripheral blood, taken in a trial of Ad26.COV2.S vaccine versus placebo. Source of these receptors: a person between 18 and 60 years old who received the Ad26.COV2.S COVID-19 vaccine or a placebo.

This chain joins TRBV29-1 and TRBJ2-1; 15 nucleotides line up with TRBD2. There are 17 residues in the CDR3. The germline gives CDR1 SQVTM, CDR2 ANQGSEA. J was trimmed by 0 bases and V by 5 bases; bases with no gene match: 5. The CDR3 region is CSVLGLAGGISYNEQFF. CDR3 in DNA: TGCAGCGTTCTCGGACTAGCGGGAGGGATCTCCTACAATGAGCAGTTCTTC.

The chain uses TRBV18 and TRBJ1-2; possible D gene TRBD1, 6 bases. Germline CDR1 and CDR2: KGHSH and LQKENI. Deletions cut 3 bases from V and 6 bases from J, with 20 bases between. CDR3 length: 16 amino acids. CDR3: CASSPSTGPRWNGYTF. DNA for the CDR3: TGTGCCAGCTCACCTTCGACAGGCCCCCGATGGAATGGCTACACCTTC.

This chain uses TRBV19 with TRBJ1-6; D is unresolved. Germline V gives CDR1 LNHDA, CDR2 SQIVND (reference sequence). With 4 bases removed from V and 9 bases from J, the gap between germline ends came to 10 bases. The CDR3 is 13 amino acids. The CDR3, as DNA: TGTGCCAGTAGTAAAGATGTGGTTTCACCCCTCCACTTT. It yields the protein CASSKDVVSPLHF.

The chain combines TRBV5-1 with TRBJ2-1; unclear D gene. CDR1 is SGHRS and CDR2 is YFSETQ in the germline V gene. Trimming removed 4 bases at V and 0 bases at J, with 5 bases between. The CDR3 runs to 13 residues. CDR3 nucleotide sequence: TGCGCCAGCAGCGCAGGCTCCTACAATGAGCAGTTCTTC. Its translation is CASSAGSYNEQFF.

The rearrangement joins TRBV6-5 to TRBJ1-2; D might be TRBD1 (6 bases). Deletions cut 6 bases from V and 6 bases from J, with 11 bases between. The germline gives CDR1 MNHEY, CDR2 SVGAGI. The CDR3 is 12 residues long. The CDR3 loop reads CASSNAGDGYTF. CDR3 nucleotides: TGTGCCAGCAGCAACGCAGGGGATGGCTACACCTTC.

Here the CDR3 reads CASSGGGTEAFF. The CDR3 nucleotides read TGTGCCAGCAGCGGGGGTGGGACTGAAGCTTTCTTT. The gene calls are TRBV12-3 or TRBV12-4 and TRBJ1-1; tentative D call: TRBD1 (5 bases). CDR3 length equals 12 residues. V was cut by 6 bases and J by 5 bases, with 10 bases left in between.

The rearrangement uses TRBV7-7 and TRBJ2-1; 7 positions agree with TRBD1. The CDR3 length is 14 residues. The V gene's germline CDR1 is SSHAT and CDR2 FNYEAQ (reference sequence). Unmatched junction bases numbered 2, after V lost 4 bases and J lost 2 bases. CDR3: CASSSGQPYNEQFF. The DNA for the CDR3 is TGTGCCAGCAGCTCGGGACAGCCCTACAATGAGCAGTTCTTC.

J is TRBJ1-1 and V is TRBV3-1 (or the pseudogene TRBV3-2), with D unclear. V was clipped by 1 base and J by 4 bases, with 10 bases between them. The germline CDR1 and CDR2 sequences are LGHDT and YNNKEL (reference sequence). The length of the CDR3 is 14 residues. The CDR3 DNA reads TGTGCCAGCAGCCAAGGTTTGAGGGCCACTGAAGCTTTCTTT. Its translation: CASSQGLRATEAFF.

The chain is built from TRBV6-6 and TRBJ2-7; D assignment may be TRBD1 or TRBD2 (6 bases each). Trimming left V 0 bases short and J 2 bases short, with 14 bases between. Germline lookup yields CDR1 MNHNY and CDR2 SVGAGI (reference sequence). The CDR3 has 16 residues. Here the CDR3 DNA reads TGTGCCAGCAGTTACTCCGGGGGCCTGAACGCCTACGAGCAGTACTTC. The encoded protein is CASSYSGGLNAYEQYF.